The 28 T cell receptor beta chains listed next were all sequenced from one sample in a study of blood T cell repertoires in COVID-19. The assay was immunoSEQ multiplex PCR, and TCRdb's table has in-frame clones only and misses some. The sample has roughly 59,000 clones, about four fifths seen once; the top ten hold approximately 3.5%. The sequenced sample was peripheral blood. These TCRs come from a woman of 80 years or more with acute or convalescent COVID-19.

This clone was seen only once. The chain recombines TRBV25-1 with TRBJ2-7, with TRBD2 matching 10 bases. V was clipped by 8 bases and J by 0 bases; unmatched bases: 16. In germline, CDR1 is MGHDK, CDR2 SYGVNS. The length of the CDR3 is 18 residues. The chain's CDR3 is CASRGGLAGAPSSYEQYF. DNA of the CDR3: TGTGCCAGCCGGGGGGGGCTAGCGGGGGCCCCAAGCTCCTACGAGCAGTACTTC.

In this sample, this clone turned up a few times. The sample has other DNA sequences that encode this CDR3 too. This chain's CDR3 is CASSLPPGYEQYF. CDR3 sequence (DNA): TGTGCCAGCAGCTTACCCCCAGGCTACGAGCAGTACTTC. The chain couples TRBV7-9 to TRBJ2-7; D gene unclear. This CDR3 region has 13 residues. The germline CDR1 and CDR2 sequences are SEHNR and FQNEAQ (reference sequence). Between the trimmed V and J ends, which lost 2 bases and 3 bases, there was a span of 8 bases.

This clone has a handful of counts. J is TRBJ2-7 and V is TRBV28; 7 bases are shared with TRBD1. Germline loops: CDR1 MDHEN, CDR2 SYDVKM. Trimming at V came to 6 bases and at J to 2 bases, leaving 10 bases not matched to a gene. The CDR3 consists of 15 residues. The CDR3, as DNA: TGTGCCAGCAGCCACTTCCCGGGACAGACCTACGAGCAGTACTTC. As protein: CASSHFPGQTYEQYF.

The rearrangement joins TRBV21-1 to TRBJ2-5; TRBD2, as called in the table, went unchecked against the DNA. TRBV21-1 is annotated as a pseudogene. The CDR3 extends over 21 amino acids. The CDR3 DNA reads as TGTGCCAGCAGCAAACATAGGACAGGGCCGGGGCTAGCGGGGATACAAGAGACCCAGTACTTC. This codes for CASSKHRTGPGLAGIQETQYF.

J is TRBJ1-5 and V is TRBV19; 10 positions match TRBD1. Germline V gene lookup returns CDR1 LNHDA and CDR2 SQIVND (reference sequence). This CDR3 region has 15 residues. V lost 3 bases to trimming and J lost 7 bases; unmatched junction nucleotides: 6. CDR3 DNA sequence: TGTGCCAGTAGTATTTCCGGGACAGGGGTACAGCCCCAGCATTTT. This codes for CASSISGTGVQPQHF.

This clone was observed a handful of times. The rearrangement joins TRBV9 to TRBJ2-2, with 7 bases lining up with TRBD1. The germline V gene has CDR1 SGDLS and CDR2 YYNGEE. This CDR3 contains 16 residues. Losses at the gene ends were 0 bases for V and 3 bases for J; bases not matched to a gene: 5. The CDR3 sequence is CASSVAPQGDTGELFF. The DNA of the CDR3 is TGTGCCAGCAGCGTAGCTCCCCAGGGGGACACCGGGGAGCTGTTTTTT.

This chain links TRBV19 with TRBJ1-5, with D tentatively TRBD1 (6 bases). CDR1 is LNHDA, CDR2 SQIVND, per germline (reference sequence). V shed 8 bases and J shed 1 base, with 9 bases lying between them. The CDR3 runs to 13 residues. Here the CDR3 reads CASSQGSNQPQHF. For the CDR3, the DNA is TGTGCCAGTTCACAGGGCAGCAATCAGCCCCAGCATTTT.

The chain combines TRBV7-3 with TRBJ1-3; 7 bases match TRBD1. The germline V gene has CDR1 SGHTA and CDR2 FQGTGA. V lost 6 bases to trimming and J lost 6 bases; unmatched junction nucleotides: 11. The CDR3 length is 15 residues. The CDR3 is CASSHNRGRLNTIYF. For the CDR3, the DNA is TGTGCCAGCAGTCATAATAGGGGGCGACTAAACACCATATATTTT.

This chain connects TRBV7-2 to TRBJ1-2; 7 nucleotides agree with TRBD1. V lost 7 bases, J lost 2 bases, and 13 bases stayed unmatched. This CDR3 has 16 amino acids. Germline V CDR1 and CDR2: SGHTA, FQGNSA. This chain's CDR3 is CASTQLRGQLNYGYTF. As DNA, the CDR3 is TGTGCCAGCACCCAACTACGGGGACAGCTAAACTATGGCTACACCTTC.

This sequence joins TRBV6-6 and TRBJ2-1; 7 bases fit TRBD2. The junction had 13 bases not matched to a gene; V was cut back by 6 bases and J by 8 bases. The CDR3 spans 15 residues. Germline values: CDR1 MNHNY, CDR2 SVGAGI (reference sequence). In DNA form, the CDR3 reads TGTGCCAGCAGCAAAGGGGACCGGGAGGTCGATGAGCAGTTCTTC. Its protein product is CASSKGDREVDEQFF.

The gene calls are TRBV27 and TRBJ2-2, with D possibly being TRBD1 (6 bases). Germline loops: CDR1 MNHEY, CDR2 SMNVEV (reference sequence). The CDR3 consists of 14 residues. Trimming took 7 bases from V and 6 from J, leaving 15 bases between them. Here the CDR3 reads CASTSGARAGELFF. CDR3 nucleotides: TGTGCCAGCACTTCAGGGGCGCGTGCCGGGGAGCTGTTTTTT.

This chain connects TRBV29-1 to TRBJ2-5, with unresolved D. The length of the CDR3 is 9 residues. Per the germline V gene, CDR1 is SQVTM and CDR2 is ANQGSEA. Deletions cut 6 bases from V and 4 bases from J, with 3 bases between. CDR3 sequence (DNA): TGCAGCGTCGGAGAGACCCAGTACTTC. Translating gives CSVGETQYF.

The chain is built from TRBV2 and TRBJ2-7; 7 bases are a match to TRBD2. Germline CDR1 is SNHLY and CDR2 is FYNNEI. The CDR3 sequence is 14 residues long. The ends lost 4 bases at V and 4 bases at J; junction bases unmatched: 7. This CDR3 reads CASSGSSGNYEQYF. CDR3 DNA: TGTGCCAGCAGTGGGTCTAGCGGAAATTACGAGCAGTACTTC.

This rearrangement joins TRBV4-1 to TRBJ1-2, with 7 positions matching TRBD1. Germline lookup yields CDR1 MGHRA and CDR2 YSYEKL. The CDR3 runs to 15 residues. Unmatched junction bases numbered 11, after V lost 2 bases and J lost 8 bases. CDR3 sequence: CASSQIDDREDGYTF. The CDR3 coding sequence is TGCGCCAGCAGCCAAATAGACGACAGGGAGGACGGCTACACCTTC.

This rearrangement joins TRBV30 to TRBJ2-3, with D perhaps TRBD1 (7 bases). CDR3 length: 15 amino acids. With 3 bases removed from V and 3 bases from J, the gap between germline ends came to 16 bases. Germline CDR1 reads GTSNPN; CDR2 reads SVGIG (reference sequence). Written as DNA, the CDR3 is TGTGCCTGGAGCGTTCAGGGGGGCGCAACAGATACGCAGTATTTT. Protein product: CAWSVQGGATDTQYF.

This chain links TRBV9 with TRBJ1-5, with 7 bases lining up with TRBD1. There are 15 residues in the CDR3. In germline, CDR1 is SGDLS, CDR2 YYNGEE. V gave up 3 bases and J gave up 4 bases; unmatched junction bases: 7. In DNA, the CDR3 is TGTGCCAGCAGCGGCCATTCGGGACAGAATCAGCCCCAGCATTTT. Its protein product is CASSGHSGQNQPQHF.

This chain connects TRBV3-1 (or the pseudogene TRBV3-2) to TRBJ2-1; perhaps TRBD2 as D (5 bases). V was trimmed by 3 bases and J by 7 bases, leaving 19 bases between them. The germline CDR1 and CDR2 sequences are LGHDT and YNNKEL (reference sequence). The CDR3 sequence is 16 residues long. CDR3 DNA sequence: TGTGCCAGCAGCCAGAAAGATTTCGGACGGGATAATGAGCAGTTCTTC. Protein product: CASSQKDFGRDNEQFF.

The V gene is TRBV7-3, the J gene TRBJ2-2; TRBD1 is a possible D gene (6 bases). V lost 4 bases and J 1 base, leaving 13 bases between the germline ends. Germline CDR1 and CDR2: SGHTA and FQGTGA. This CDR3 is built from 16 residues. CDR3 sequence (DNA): TGTGCCAGCAGCTCCCAGACAGGCCTGAACACCGGGGAGCTGTTTTTT. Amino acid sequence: CASSSQTGLNTGELFF. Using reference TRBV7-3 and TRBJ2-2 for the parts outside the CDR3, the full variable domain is GAGVSQTPSNKVTEKGKYVELRCDPISGHTALYWYRQSLGQGPEFLIYFQGTGAADDSGLPNDRFFAVRPEGSVSTLKIQRTERGDSAVYLCASSSQTGLNTGELFFGEGSRLTVL.

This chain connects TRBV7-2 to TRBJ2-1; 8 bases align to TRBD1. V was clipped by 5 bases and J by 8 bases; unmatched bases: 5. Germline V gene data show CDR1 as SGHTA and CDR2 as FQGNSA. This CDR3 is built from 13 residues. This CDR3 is CASSVGTGDEQFF. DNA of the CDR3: TGTGCCAGCAGCGTTGGGACAGGCGATGAGCAGTTCTTC.

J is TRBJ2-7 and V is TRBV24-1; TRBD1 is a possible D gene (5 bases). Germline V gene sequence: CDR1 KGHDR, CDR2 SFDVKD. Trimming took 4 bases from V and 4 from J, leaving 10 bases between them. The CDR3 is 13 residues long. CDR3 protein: CATSDAGRYEQYF. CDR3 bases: TGTGCCACCAGTGACGCAGGGCGATACGAGCAGTACTTC.

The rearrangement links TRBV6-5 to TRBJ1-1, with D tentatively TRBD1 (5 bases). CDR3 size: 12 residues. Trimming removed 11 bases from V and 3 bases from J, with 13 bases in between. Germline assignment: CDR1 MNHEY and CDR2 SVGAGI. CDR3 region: CAVLWGDTEAFF. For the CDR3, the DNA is TGTGCCGTTCTCTGGGGCGACACTGAAGCTTTCTTT.

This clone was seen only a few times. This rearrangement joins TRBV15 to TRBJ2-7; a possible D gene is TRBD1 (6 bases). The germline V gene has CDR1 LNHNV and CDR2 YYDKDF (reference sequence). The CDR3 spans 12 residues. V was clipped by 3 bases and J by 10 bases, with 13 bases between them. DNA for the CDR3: TGTGCCACCAGCAGTTTCCGACAGGAACAGTACTTC. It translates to CATSSFRQEQYF.

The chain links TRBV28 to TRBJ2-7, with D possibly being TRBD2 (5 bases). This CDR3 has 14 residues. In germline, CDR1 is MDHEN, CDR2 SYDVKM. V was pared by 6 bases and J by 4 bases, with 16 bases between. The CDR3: CASRQPGSEYEQYF. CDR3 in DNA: TGTGCCAGCAGACAACCGGGGTCCGAATACGAGCAGTACTTC.

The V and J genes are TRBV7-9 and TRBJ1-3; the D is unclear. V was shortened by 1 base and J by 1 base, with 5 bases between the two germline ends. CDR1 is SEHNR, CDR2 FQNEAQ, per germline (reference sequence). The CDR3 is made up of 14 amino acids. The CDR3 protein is CASSLGQSGNTIYF. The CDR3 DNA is TGTGCCAGCAGCTTAGGTCAGTCTGGAAACACCATATATTTT.

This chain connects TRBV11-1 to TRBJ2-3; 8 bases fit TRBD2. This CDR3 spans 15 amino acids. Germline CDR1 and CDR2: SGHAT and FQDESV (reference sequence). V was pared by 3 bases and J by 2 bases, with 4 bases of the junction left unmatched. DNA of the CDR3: TGTGCCAGCAGCTTCGCGGGGGGATCCACAGATACGCAGTATTTT. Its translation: CASSFAGGSTDTQYF.

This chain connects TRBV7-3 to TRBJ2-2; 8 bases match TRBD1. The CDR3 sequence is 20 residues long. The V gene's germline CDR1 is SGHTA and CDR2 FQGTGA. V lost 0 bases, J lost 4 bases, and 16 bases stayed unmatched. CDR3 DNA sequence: TGTGCCAGCAGCTTAACGTCTACCAGGGGGCCGGGTCGCATCACCGGGGAGCTGTTTTTT. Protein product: CASSLTSTRGPGRITGELFF.

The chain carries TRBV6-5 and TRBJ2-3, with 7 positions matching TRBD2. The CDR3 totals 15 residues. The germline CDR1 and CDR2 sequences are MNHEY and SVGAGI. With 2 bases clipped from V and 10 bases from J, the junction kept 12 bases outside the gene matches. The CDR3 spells CASSYDPSGDRSQYF. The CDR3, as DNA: TGTGCCAGCAGTTACGATCCTAGCGGCGACCGGTCGCAGTATTTT.

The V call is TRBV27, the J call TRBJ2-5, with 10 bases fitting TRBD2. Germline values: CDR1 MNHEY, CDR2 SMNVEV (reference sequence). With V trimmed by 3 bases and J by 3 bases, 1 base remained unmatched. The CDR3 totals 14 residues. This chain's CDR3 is CASSFGLAEETQYF. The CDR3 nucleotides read TGTGCCAGCAGTTTTGGACTAGCGGAAGAGACCCAGTACTTC.